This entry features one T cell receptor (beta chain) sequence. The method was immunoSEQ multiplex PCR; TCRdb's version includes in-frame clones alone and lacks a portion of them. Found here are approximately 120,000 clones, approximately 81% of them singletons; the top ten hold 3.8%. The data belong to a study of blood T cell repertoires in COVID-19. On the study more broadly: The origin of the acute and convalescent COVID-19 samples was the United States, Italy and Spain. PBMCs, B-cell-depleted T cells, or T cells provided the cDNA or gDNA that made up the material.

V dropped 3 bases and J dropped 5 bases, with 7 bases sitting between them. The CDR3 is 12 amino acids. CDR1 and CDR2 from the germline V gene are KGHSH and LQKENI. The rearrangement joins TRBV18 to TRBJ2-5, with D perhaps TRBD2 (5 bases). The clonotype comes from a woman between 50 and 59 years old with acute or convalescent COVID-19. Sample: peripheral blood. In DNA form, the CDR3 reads TGTGCCAGCTCACCCGGGGTGGAGACCCAGTACTTC. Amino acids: CASSPGVETQYF. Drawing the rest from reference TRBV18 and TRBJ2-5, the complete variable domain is NAGVMQNPRHLVRRRGQEARLRCSPMKGHSHVYWYRQLPEEGLKFMVYLQKENIIDESGMPKERFSAEFPKEGPSILRIQQVVRGDSAAYFCASSPGVETQYFGPGTRLLVL.